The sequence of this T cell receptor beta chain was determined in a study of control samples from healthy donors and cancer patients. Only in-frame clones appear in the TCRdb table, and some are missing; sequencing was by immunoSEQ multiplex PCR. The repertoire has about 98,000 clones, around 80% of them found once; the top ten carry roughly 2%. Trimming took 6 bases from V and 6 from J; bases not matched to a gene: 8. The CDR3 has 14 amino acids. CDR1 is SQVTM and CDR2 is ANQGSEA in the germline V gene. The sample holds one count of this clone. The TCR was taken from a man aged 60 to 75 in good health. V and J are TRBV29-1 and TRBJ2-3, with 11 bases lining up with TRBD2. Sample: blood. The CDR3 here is CSVALAGGGDTQYF. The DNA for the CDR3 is TGCAGCGTAGCCCTAGCGGGGGGAGGTGATACGCAGTATTTT.